Listed below are T cell receptor beta chains from one sample, sequenced in a study of blood T cell repertoires in COVID-19. Using immunoSEQ multiplex PCR, the repertoire was profiled, and TCRdb retains in-frame clones only, with some absent. The data hold under 200,000 clones, with approximately 90% observed a single time. Sequenced input: peripheral blood. These receptors originate from a man aged 50 to 60 with acute or convalescent COVID-19. Both conserved end residues are part of each CDR3. A D gene is named only where the DNA matches it firmly. Size is stated for part of the rows, as once, few or many counts, or as a class when the clone is expanded.

J gene: TRBJ2-3
D gene: TRBD1
V gene: TRBV19
clone size: .
CDR3 protein: CASSLYAGTGPHTQYF
CDR3 DNA: TGTGCCAGTAGTCTATACGCCGGGACAGGGCCCCATACGCAGTATTTT

J gene: TRBJ2-7
D gene: .
V gene: TRBV21-1
clone size: .
CDR3 protein: CASSKGYSAPGDEQYF
CDR3 DNA: TGTGCCAGCAGCAAAGGTTACAGCGCCCCCGGGGACGAGCAGTACTTC

J gene: TRBJ2-1
D gene: TRBD2
V gene: TRBV5-4
clone size: .
CDR3 protein: CASSLKVAGHEQFF
CDR3 DNA: TGTGCCAGCAGCTTGAAGGTAGCGGGACATGAGCAGTTCTTC

J gene: TRBJ2-3
D gene: TRBD2
V gene: TRBV2
clone size: once
CDR3 protein: CASSDRGVRTDTQYF
CDR3 DNA: TGTGCCAGCAGTGACCGGGGGGTCCGCACAGATACGCAGTATTTT

J gene: TRBJ2-1
D gene: TRBD2
V gene: TRBV11-2
clone size: .
CDR3 protein: CASSLELAGVGNEQFF
CDR3 DNA: TGTGCCAGCAGCTTAGAACTAGCGGGAGTCGGGAATGAGCAGTTCTTC

J gene: TRBJ2-5
D gene: .
V gene: TRBV3-1/TRBV3-2
clone size: .
CDR3 protein: CASSLGGTYQETQYF
CDR3 DNA: TGTGCCAGCAGCCTAGGAGGGACTTACCAAGAGACCCAGTACTTC

J gene: TRBJ1-3
D gene: TRBD1
V gene: TRBV6-5
clone size: .
CDR3 protein: CASSSTGAGNTIYF
CDR3 DNA: TGTGCCAGCAGTTCTACAGGGGCTGGAAACACCATATATTTT

J gene: TRBJ1-5
D gene: TRBD1
V gene: TRBV27
clone size: .
CDR3 protein: CASRQGARFQPQHF
CDR3 DNA: TGTGCCAGCAGACAGGGGGCTCGGTTTCAGCCCCAGCATTTT

J gene: TRBJ2-1
D gene: .
V gene: TRBV27
clone size: .
CDR3 protein: CASSLTGAIYNEQFF
CDR3 DNA: TGTGCCAGCAGTTTGACAGGCGCTATCTACAATGAGCAGTTCTTC

J gene: TRBJ1-1
D gene: .
V gene: TRBV6-5
clone size: .
CDR3 protein: CASSKTLNTEAFF
CDR3 DNA: TGTGCCAGCAGTAAAACACTGAACACTGAAGCTTTCTTT

J gene: TRBJ2-7
D gene: .
V gene: TRBV10-3
clone size: .
CDR3 protein: CAISAGVEQYF
CDR3 DNA: TGTGCCATCAGTGCGGGAGTCGAGCAGTACTTC

J gene: TRBJ2-5
D gene: .
V gene: TRBV12-3/TRBV12-4
clone size: .
CDR3 protein: CASSLTPETQYF
CDR3 DNA: TGTGCCAGCAGTTTAACACCAGAGACCCAGTACTTC

J gene: TRBJ1-2
D gene: .
V gene: TRBV11-1
clone size: .
CDR3 protein: CASSHGGARDPYGYTF
CDR3 DNA: TGTGCCAGCAGCCACGGGGGGGCGCGTGACCCTTATGGCTACACCTTC

J gene: TRBJ2-2
D gene: TRBD1
V gene: TRBV7-6
clone size: .
CDR3 protein: CASRNPLAGGTGELFF
CDR3 DNA: TGTGCCAGCAGAAATCCCCTGGCAGGGGGCACCGGGGAGCTGTTTTTT

J gene: TRBJ1-2
D gene: .
V gene: TRBV6-1
clone size: .
CDR3 protein: CASSEPGVVGGYTF
CDR3 DNA: TGTGCCAGCAGTGAACCGGGTGTAGTAGGAGGCTACACCTTC

J gene: TRBJ2-2
D gene: TRBD2
V gene: TRBV9
clone size: .
CDR3 protein: CASSPHLGLAGNFANTGELFF
CDR3 DNA: TGTGCCAGCAGCCCCCATTTGGGACTAGCGGGGAATTTCGCGAACACCGGGGAGCTGTTTTTT

J gene: TRBJ1-5
D gene: TRBD1
V gene: TRBV6-5
clone size: .
CDR3 protein: CATAGQGGQPQHF
CDR3 DNA: TGTGCCACCGCGGGACAGGGAGGCCAGCCCCAGCATTTT

J gene: TRBJ1-4
D gene: .
V gene: TRBV14
clone size: .
CDR3 protein: CASSLFDGVAGKLFF
CDR3 DNA: TGTGCCAGCAGCCTCTTCGACGGGGTTGCGGGAAAACTGTTTTTT

J gene: TRBJ2-5
D gene: TRBD1
V gene: TRBV7-2
clone size: once
CDR3 protein: CASSFLGQGRETQYF
CDR3 DNA: TGTGCCAGCAGCTTCCTAGGACAGGGGAGAGAGACCCAGTACTTC

J gene: TRBJ2-1
D gene: TRBD2
V gene: TRBV10-3
clone size: .
CDR3 protein: CAISEGTSGQFF
CDR3 DNA: TGTGCCATCAGTGAGGGGACTAGCGGGCAGTTCTTC

J gene: TRBJ2-1
D gene: .
V gene: TRBV9
clone size: .
CDR3 protein: CASSSGYYNEQFF
CDR3 DNA: TGTGCCAGCAGTAGCGGATACTACAATGAGCAGTTCTTC

J gene: TRBJ1-6
D gene: .
V gene: TRBV6-5
clone size: .
CDR3 protein: CASSPGGNSPLHF
CDR3 DNA: TGTGCCAGCAGCCCCGGGGGTAATTCACCCCTCCACTTT

J gene: TRBJ1-5
D gene: .
V gene: TRBV9
clone size: .
CDR3 protein: CASSGGGAGPQHF
CDR3 DNA: TGTGCCAGCAGCGGTGGGGGCGCCGGGCCCCAGCATTTT

J gene: TRBJ2-1
D gene: .
V gene: TRBV4-1
clone size: once
CDR3 protein: CASSNYNEQFF
CDR3 DNA: TGCGCCAGCAGTAACTACAATGAGCAGTTCTTC

J gene: TRBJ1-6
D gene: .
V gene: TRBV11-2
clone size: .
CDR3 protein: CASSLALALYNSPLHF
CDR3 DNA: TGTGCCAGCAGCTTAGCACTCGCCCTTTATAATTCACCCCTCCACTTT

J gene: TRBJ1-1
D gene: .
V gene: TRBV6-5
clone size: .
CDR3 protein: CASTGQLNTEAFF
CDR3 DNA: TGTGCCAGCACCGGACAGTTGAACACTGAAGCTTTCTTT

J gene: TRBJ2-1
D gene: TRBD2
V gene: TRBV7-9
clone size: .
CDR3 protein: CASSPSGRANEQFF
CDR3 DNA: TGTGCCAGCAGTCCTAGCGGGAGGGCCAATGAGCAGTTCTTC

J gene: TRBJ1-4
D gene: .
V gene: TRBV28
clone size: .
CDR3 protein: CASTLGGLRVGKLFF
CDR3 DNA: TGTGCCAGCACTCTCGGGGGTTTGCGCGTCGGAAAACTGTTTTTT

J gene: TRBJ1-2
D gene: TRBD1
V gene: TRBV19
clone size: .
CDR3 protein: CASSMDLGTGSDGYTF
CDR3 DNA: TGTGCCAGTAGTATGGACCTTGGGACAGGTTCGGATGGCTACACCTTC

J gene: TRBJ2-7
D gene: TRBD1
V gene: TRBV18
clone size: .
CDR3 protein: CASSPPGTGYEQYF
CDR3 DNA: TGTGCCAGCTCACCACCGGGGACAGGCTACGAGCAGTACTTC